This T cell receptor beta chain was obtained from a study of glioma-infiltrating T cells. Amplification of TCR alpha and beta CDR3 regions from RNA used iRepertoire nested multiplex PCR. TCRdb itself ran the multiplex PCR reads through MiXCR, one entry per CDR3 protein. Of 110,000 or so distinct CDR3 sequences listed, 20% to 25% are singletons. Germline loops: CDR1 MNHEY, CDR2 SMNVEV (reference sequence). The CDR3 covers 16 residues. Trimming removed 3 bases at V and 3 bases at J, with 17 bases between. The chain has TRBV27 and TRBJ2-5, with a possible D match to TRBD2 (6 bases). This sequence originates from a human donor with low-grade glioma or glioblastoma, undergoing nonglioma brain surgery, or in good health (not recorded which). The sample was glioma tissue, nonneoplastic brain tissue, or PBMCs (not recorded which). The CDR3 sequence is CASSFTGGSGEETQYF. DNA for the CDR3: TGTGCCAGCAGTTTTACCGGGGGAAGCGGAGAAGAGACCCAGTACTTC.